The 7 T cell receptor beta chains given below trace back to one sample, sequenced in a study of blood T cells in healthy people across ages. A J-beta primer mix and a sample-barcoded 5' primer were used in a second PCR of about 7 to 11 cycles. TCRdb redid the calling of the 5' RACE reads with MiXCR, one entry per CDR3 protein. The sample consists of roughly 1.6 million distinct CDR3 sequences, roughly a third of them appearing once. Sequenced sample: blood. The receptors shown here come from a woman aged 25 to 39 in good health.

This chain joins TRBV20-1 and TRBJ2-1; the match to TRBD2 covers 12 bases. The length of the CDR3 is 17 residues. With V trimmed by 6 bases and J by 4 bases, 13 bases remained unmatched. CDR1 and CDR2 (germline): DFQATT, SNEGSKA (reference sequence). The CDR3 DNA is TGCAGTGCAGGGGGGGCAACTAGCGGGAGGCCTTACAATGAGCAGTTCTTC. Its protein product is CSAGGATSGRPYNEQFF.

This sequence joins TRBV3-1 and TRBJ1-1, with D unresolved. CDR3 length: 13 residues. Germline V gene sequence: CDR1 LGHDT, CDR2 YNNKEL (reference sequence). Trimming pared 0 bases from V and 10 bases from J, leaving 12 bases between. The CDR3 protein is CASSQEGPRRAFF. In DNA form, the CDR3 reads TGTGCCAGCAGCCAAGAAGGGCCCCGTCGAGCTTTCTTT.

The J gene is TRBJ1-1, the V gene TRBV9; D is perhaps TRBD1 (5 bases). Germline CDR1 reads SGDLS; CDR2 reads YYNGEE. The CDR3 spans 14 residues. With 3 bases removed from V and 3 bases from J, the gap between germline ends came to 12 bases. The CDR3 DNA reads TGTGCCAGCAGCGCCGGGGGGGAGTACACTGAAGCTTTCTTT. It encodes CASSAGGEYTEAFF.

This clonotype was observed a handful of times. This chain uses TRBV30 with TRBJ2-7; no clear D. The V end was cut by 2 bases, the J end by 3 bases, with 11 bases between. Looked up from germline, CDR1 is GTSNPN and CDR2 is SVGIG (reference sequence). This CDR3 has 13 amino acids. CDR3 residues: CAWSSLILYEQYF. In DNA, the CDR3 is TGTGCCTGGAGTTCATTGATACTCTACGAGCAGTACTTC.

This chain connects TRBV2 to TRBJ2-1; perhaps TRBD2 as D (5 bases). Germline V gene sequence: CDR1 SNHLY, CDR2 FYNNEI. The CDR3 spans 14 residues. The V end was cut by 8 bases, the J end by 3 bases, with 14 bases between. The CDR3: CASLKTGVYNEQFF. The CDR3 coding sequence is TGTGCCAGCCTCAAGACCGGGGTCTACAATGAGCAGTTCTTC.

The chain has TRBV5-1 and TRBJ2-5; the D gene is possibly TRBD2 (8 bases). Germline values: CDR1 SGHRS, CDR2 YFSETQ. Trimming took off 8 bases at V and 1 base at J, with 45 bases between the two ends. The CDR3 consists of 24 residues. CDR3 sequence (DNA): TGCGCCAGGCCCCAGAGGGACACCTCAATTGAGCGGGGGTGGAATCAGGGGGGCCAAGAGACCCAGTACTTC. Translating gives CARPQRDTSIERGWNQGGQETQYF.

This clonotype was counted a few times. The chain recombines TRBV20-1 with TRBJ2-3; 9 positions agree with TRBD2. Germline CDR1 DFQATT, CDR2 SNEGSKA (reference sequence). V trimming: 1 base; J trimming: 0 bases; junction bases outside the gene matches: 8. The CDR3 consists of 17 residues. The CDR3 is CSARVWASGISTDTQYF. In nucleotides, the CDR3 is TGCAGTGCTAGAGTCTGGGCTAGCGGGATTAGCACAGATACGCAGTATTTT.